Shown below are 4 T cell receptor beta chains from a single sample sequenced in a study of CD8 T cells in ankylosing spondylitis. Via MiXCR, TCRdb re-called the 5' RACE reads, giving one row per CDR3 protein. The table lists some 220,000 distinct CDR3 sequences, 10% to 13% of them singletons. Sequenced input: blood, either unsorted or a sorted T cell fraction (not recorded which). The receptor set was obtained from a male donor with ankylosing spondylitis or in good health (not recorded which).

This clonotype came up many times. The V call is TRBV30, the J call TRBJ1-1; D call uncertain. Germline CDR1 reads GTSNPN; CDR2 reads SVGIG (reference sequence). Trimming took 4 bases from V and 3 from J, leaving 12 bases between them. This CDR3 is 13 amino acids long. CDR3 nucleotides: TGTGCCTGGACGGGAGGTAGGGACACTGAAGCTTTCTTT. This encodes CAWTGGRDTEAFF.

This clonotype was detected many times. The gene calls are TRBV4-1 and TRBJ2-7, with D perhaps given as TRBD1 or TRBD2 (5 bases each). CDR1 and CDR2 (germline): MGHRA, YSYEKL. Trimming took off 1 base at V and 3 bases at J, with 16 bases between the two ends. This CDR3 is 16 amino acids long. This CDR3 reads CASSQVIGTDFYEQYF. The DNA of the CDR3 is TGCGCCAGCAGCCAAGTCATCGGGACGGATTTCTACGAGCAGTACTTC.

For the CDR3, the DNA is TGCAGTGCTCGTCGGGACAGTCGAAGCACAGATACGCAGTATTTT. Its protein product is CSARRDSRSTDTQYF. This chain joins TRBV20-1 and TRBJ2-3; 7 bases agree with TRBD1. The CDR3 has 15 amino acids. The ends lost 5 bases at V and 0 bases at J; junction bases unmatched: 8. Germline CDR1 and CDR2: DFQATT and SNEGSKA (reference sequence).

This clonotype was seen repeatedly, ten times or more. CDR3 in DNA: TGTGCCAGCAGTTCCACTACTAGCGATCTAGAGACCCAGTACTTC. Protein product: CASSSTTSDLETQYF. The V call is TRBV6-5, the J call TRBJ2-5; 7 bases align to TRBD2. From germline, CDR1 is MNHEY and CDR2 SVGAGI. V lost 4 bases and J lost 4; bases outside the gene matches: 9. CDR3 length: 15 residues.